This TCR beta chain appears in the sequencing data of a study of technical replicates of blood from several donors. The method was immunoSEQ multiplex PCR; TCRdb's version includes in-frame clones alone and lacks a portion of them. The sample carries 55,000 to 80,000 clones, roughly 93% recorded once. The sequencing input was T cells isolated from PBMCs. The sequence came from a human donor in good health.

The CDR3 here is CASGLTGGLDEQFF. The CDR3 DNA is TGCGCCAGCGGATTGACAGGGGGCCTGGATGAGCAGTTCTTC. This chain uses TRBV5-1 with TRBJ2-1; TRBD1 matches at 10 bases. Germline CDR1 and CDR2: SGHRS and YFSETQ. The CDR3 has 14 residues. V lost 7 bases to trimming and J lost 8 bases; unmatched junction nucleotides: 9.